This T cell receptor (beta chain) derives from a study of T cell clonotyping in hematopoietic cell transplantation (dated by TCRdb to the early 2020s). For context, the study as a whole: A total of about 140 blood samples were gathered in the study from a few dozen consecutive transplant recipients along with their related donors. Recruitment of patients was conducted between 2015 and early 2017, and follow-up was continued until September 2020 or death. Overall results and qualifications from the work: Recipient repertoires showed only a small fraction of overlap with donor repertoires, and over 95% appeared de novo at the given depth. A decrease in recipient TCR diversity was observed after transplant, and a progressive increase in pathologically expanded clonotypes was seen from day 30 to day 180. Broader TCR repertoire diversity after transplant was predicted by Inverse Simpson Index values from donors and from recipients before transplant. The sample size was limited, and CD4 and CD8 repertoire contributions could not be separated because cells were not sorted.

TCR beta CDR3 regions were amplified from genomic DNA with the immunoSEQ assay, a bias-controlled multiplex PCR using V- and J-specific primers. A proprietary barcode and Illumina adapter sequences were added to the CDR3 amplicons in a second PCR step. CDR3 libraries were sequenced on an Illumina MiSeq instrument. Concerning the study's data processing: Export and quality control were performed with immunoSEQ Analyzer 3.0, and downstream analyses were performed with R Bioconductor and Immunarch. Only productive rearrangements within the normalized downsampled data set were used in the calculation of repertoire metrics. In the normalized cohort, a clonotype counted as pathologically expanded if the clonotype was larger than 5 templates. The Inverse Simpson Index served as the measure of repertoire diversity. The non-normalized data set was used for CMV-specificity analyses so that all clonotypes could be captured. TCRdb took this table from immuneACCESS and kept in-frame rearrangements with V and J called. Such tables lack part of the clones; where checked against another copy, unresolved V genes explain under half of the gap, and the rest is unexplained. That table gives V, J and clone size, and the DNA gave D and trimming. Recorded for this sample are 60,000 to 75,000 clones; 90% to 95% of them occurred a single time. Of the sample, roughly 1.7% is held by the ten largest clones.

This clone is a singleton in its sample. It lacks a known antigen. No clone much larger than this one lies a single base away; base qualities are absent. Blood samples for TCR beta sequencing were given by related transplant donors. Using Nuclei Lysis Solution, genomic DNA was extracted from unfractionated peripheral blood mononuclear cells that were either fresh or cryopreserved. From cysteine to phenylalanine, the CDR3 is 15 amino acids long. The retained sequence is limited to the CDR3, 45 bases, with the frame set at the first base. V is pared back by 1 base and J by 6 bases, with 16 bases lying between the germline termini. According to the germline V gene, CDR1 reads SGHTA and CDR2 reads FQGNSA.

This receptor was obtained from a man in his fifties or sixties in good health. Some clones in this sample may be carry-over from other donors' samples. Sequencing used peripheral blood mononuclear cells. In this chain, TRBV7-2 is recombined with TRBJ2-7, and possibly TRBD1, on 5 matching bases. The DNA sequence is given as TGTGCCAGCAGCTTAGTATGGGGCAGTGACATCGAGCAGTACTTC. It encodes CASSLVWGSDIEQYF.